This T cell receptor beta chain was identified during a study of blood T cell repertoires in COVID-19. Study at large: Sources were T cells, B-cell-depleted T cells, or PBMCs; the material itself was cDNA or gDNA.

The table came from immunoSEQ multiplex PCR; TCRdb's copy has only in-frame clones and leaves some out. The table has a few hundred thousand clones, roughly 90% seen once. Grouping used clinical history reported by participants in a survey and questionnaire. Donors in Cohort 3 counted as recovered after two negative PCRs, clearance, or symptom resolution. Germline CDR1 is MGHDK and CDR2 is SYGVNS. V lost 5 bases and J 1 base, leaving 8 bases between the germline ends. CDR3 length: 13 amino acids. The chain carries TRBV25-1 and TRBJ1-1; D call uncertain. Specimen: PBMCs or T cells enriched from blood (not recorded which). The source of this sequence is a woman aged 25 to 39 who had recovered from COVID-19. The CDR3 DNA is TGTGCCAGCAGTCCCCGAGGGAACACTGAAGCTTTCTTT. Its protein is CASSPRGNTEAFF.